This TCR beta chain was captured in a study of low-dose radiotherapy and immunotherapy resistance in tumors. The CDR3 has 15 amino acids. Germline CDR1 reads GTSNPN; CDR2 reads SVGIG (reference sequence). With TRAV- and TRBV-specific primers, first-strand cDNA was made, covering the alpha and beta chains. The authors amplified TCRs for 20 PCR cycles with a constant-region primer and a V-primer adapter. TCRdb called the reads again in MiXCR, with one record for every CDR3 protein. The sample holds some 85,000 distinct CDR3 sequences, 15% to 20% seen once. With respect to this clonotype: This may stem from a read error, because a much larger clone lies one nucleotide away.

Time point defined: before trial treatment. Donors were dosed with nivolumab and ipilimumab; they also received aspirin, low-dose cyclophosphamide and low-dose radiotherapy. This chain connects TRBV30 to TRBJ2-3, with 11 bases matching TRBD1. The specimen comprised PBMCs, sampled before treatment. The receptor was isolated from a male donor with prostate cancer. CDR3 loop: CTLESGTGGTDTQYF. The CDR3 bases are TGTACCTTGGAAAGCGGGACAGGGGGAACAGATACGCAGTATTTT.